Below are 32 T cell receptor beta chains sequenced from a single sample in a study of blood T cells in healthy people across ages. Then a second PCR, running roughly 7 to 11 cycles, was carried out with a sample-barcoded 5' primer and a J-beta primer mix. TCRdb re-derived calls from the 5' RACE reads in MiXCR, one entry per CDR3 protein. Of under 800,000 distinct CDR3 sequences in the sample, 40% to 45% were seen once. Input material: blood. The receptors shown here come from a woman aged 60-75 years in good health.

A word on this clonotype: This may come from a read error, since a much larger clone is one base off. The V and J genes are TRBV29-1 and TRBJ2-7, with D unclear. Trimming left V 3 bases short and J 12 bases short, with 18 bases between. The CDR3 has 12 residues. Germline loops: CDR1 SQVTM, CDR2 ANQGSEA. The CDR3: CSVDKDGETRYF. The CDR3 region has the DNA TGCAGCGTTGATAAGGATGGAGAGACCCGGTACTTC.

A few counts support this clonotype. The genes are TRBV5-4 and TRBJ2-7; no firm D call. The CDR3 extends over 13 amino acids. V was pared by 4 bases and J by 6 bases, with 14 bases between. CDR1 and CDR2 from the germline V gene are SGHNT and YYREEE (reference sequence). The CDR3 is CASSPSSLGEQYF. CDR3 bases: TGTGCCAGCAGCCCCTCCTCCCTAGGCGAGCAGTACTTC.

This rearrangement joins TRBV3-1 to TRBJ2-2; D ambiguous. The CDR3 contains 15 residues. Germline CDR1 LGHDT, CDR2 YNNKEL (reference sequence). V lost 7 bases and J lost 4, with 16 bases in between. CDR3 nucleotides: TGTGCCAGCAACAACCTGCCGAAAGGCACCGGGGAGCTGTTTTTT. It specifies CASNNLPKGTGELFF.

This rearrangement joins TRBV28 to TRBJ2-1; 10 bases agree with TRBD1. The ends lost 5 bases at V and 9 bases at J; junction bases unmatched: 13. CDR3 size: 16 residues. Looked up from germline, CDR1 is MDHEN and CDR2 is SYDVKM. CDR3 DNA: TGTGCCAGCAGTCTCCCGACAGGGGGCTTGGTCGGTGAGCAGTTCTTC. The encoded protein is CASSLPTGGLVGEQFF. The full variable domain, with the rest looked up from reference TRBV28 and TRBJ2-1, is DVKVTQSSRYLVKRTGEKVFLECVQDMDHENMFWYRQDPGLGLRLIYFSYDVKMKEKGDIPEGYSVSREKKERFSLILESASTNQTSMYLCASSLPTGGLVGEQFFGPGTRLTVL.

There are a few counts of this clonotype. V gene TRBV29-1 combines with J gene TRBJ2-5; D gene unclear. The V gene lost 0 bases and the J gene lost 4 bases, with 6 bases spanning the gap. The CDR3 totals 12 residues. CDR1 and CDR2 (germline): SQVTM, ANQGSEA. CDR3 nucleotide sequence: TGCAGCGTTGAAGATCTGGGAGAGACCCAGTACTTC. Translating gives CSVEDLGETQYF.

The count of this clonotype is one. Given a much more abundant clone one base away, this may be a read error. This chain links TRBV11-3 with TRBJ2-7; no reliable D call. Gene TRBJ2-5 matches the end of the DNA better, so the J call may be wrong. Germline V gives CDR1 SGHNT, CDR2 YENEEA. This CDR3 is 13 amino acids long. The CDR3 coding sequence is TGTGCCAGCAGCTTAGATTTTGGGGAGACCCAGTACTTC. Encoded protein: CASSLDFGETQYF.

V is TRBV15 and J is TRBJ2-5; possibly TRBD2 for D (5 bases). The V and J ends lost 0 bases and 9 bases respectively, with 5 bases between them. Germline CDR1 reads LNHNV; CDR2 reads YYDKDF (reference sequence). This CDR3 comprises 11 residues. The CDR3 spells CATSRELAQYF. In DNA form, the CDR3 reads TGTGCCACCAGCAGAGAACTAGCCCAGTACTTC.

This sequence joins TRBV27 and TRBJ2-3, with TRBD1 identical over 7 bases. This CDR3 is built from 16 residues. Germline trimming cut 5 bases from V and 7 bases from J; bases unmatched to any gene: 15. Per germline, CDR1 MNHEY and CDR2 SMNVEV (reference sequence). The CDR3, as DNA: TGTGCCAGCAGTCCCGGGGACAGCGACTGGTTAAATACGCAGTATTTT. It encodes CASSPGDSDWLNTQYF.

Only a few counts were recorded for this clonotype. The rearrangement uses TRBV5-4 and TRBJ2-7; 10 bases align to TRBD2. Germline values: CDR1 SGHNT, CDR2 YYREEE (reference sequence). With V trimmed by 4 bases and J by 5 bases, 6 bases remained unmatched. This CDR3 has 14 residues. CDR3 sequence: CASSHPTSGDEQYF. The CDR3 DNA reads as TGTGCCAGCAGCCACCCTACTAGCGGGGACGAGCAGTACTTC.

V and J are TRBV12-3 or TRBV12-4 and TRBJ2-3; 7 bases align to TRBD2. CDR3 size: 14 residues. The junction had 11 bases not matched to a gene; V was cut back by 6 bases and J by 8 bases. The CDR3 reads CASRSRAGPSTQYF. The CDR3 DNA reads TGTGCCAGCAGATCTCGAGCGGGGCCCAGTACGCAGTATTTT.

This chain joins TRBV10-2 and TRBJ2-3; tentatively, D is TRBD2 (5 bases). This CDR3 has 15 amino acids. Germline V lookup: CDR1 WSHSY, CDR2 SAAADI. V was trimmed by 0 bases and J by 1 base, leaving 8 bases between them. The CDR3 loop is CASSESRRGTDTQYF. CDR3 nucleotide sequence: TGCGCCAGCAGTGAGTCGCGGCGGGGCACAGATACGCAGTATTTT.

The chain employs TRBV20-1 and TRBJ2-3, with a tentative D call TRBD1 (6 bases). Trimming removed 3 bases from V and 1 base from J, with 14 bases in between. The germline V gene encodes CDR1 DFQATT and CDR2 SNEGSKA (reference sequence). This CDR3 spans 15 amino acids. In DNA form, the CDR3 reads TGCAGTGCTAGCCGTGCAGGGGTGGGCACAGATACGCAGTATTTT. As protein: CSASRAGVGTDTQYF.

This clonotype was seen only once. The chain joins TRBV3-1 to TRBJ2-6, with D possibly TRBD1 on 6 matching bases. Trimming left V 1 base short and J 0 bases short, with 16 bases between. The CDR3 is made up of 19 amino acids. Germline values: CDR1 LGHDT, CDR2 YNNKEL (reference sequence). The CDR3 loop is CASSQGRGAFLSGANVLTF. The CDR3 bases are TGTGCCAGCAGCCAAGGCAGGGGCGCCTTCCTCTCTGGGGCCAACGTCCTGACTTTC.

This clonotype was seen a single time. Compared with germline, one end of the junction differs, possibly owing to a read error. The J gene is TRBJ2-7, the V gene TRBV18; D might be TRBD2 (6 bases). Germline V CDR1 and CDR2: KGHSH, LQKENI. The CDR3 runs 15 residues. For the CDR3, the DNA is TGTGCCAGCTCACCACCGACTAGTGGGGCTTACGAGCAGAACTTC. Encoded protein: CASSPPTSGAYEQNF. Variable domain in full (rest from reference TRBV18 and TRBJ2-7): NAGVMQNPRHLVRRRGQEARLRCSPMKGHSHVYWYRQLPEEGLKFMVYLQKENIIDESGMPKERFSAEFPKEGPSILRIQQVVRGDSAAYFCASSPPTSGAYEQNFGPGTRLTVT.

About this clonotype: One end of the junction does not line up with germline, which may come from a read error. The CDR3 bases are TGTGTCATCAGTGGCGGGCAGCAAGAGACCCAGTACTTC. This codes for CVISGGQQETQYF. The rearrangement links TRBV10-3 to TRBJ2-5, with D perhaps matching TRBD2 (5 bases). This CDR3 is 13 amino acids long. Germline V gives CDR1 ENHRY, CDR2 SYGVKD.

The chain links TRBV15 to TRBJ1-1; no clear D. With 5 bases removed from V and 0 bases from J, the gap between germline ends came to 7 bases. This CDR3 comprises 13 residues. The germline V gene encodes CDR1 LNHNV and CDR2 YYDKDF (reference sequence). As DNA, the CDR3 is TGTGCCACCAGCGGATTAATGAACACTGAAGCTTTCTTT. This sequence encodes CATSGLMNTEAFF. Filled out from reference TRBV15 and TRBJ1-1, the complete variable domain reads DAMVIQNPRYQVTQFGKPVTLSCSQTLNHNVMYWYQQKSSQAPKLLFHYYDKDFNNEADTPDNFQSRRPNTSFCFLDIRSPGLGDTAMYLCATSGLMNTEAFFGQGTRLTVV.

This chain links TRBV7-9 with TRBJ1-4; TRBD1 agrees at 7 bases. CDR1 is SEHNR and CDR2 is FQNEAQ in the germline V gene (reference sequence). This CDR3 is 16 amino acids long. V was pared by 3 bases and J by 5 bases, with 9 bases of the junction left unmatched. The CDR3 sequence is CASSFHDRELNEKLFF. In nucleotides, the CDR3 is TGTGCCAGCAGCTTCCATGACAGGGAACTAAATGAAAAACTGTTTTTT.

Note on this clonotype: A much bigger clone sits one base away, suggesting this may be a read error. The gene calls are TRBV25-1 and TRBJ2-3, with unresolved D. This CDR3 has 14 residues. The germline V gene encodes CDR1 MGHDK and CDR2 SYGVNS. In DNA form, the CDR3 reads TGTGCCAGCAGTGGTGACCTGCTCTCAGATACGCGGTATTTT. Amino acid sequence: CASSGDLLSDTRYF.

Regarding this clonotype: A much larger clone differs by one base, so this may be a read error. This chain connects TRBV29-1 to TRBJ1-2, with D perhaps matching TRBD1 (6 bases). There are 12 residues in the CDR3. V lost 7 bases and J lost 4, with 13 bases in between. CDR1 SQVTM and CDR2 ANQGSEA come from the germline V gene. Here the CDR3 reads CSARGGFYGYTF. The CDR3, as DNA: TGCAGCGCCAGGGGAGGGTTCTATGGCTACACCTTC.

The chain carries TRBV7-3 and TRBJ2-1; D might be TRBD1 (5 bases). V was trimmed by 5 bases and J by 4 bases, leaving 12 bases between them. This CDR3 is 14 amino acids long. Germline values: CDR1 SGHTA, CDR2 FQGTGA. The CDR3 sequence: CASSGQDPYNEQFF. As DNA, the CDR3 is TGTGCCAGCAGCGGACAAGACCCTTACAATGAGCAGTTCTTC.

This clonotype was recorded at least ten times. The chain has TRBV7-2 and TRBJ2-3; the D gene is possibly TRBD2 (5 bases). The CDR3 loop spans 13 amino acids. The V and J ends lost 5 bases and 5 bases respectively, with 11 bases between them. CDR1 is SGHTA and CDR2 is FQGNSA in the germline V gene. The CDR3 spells CASSPLTRDTQYF. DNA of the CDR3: TGTGCCAGCAGCCCCCTTACTAGAGATACGCAGTATTTT.

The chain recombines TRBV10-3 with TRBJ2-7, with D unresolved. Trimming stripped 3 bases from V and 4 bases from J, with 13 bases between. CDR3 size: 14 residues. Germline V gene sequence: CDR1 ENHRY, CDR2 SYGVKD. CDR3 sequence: CAISESRMGYEQYF. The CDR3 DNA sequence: TGTGCCATCAGTGAAAGCCGTATGGGGTACGAGCAGTACTTC.

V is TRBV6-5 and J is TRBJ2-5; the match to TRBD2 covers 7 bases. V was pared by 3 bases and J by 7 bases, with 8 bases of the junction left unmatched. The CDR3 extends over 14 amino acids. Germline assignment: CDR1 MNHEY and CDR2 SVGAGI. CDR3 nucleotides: TGTGCCAGCAGTTATGCGGGGCCGGGGGGGACCCAGTACTTC. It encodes CASSYAGPGGTQYF.

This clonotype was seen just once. Written as DNA, the CDR3 is TGTGCCACCAGCAGAGATCGACAGGTCTATGAGCAGTTCTTC. Translated, it gives CATSRDRQVYEQFF. The V and J genes are TRBV15 and TRBJ2-1, with D possibly being TRBD1 (6 bases). V lost 0 bases, J lost 8 bases, and 11 bases lay in between. This CDR3 has 14 amino acids. The V gene's germline CDR1 is LNHNV and CDR2 YYDKDF (reference sequence).

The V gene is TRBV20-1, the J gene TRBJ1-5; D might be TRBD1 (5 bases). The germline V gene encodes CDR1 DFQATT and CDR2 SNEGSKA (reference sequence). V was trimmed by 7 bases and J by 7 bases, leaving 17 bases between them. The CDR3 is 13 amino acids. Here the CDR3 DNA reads TGCAGTGGAAGGGCGGGGGTAGGCCAGCCCCAGCATTTT. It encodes CSGRAGVGQPQHF.

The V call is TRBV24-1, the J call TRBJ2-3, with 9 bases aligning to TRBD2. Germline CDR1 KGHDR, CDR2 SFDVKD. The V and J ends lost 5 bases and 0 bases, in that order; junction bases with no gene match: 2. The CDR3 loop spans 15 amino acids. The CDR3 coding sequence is TGTGCCACCAGTGGGACTAGCGAGAGCACAGATACGCAGTATTTT. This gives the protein CATSGTSESTDTQYF.

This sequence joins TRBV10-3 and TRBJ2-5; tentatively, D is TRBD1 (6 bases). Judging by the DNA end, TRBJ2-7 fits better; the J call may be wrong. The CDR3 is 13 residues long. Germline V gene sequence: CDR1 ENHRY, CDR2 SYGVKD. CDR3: CAISEAQGHEQYF. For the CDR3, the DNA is TGTGCCATCAGTGAGGCGCAGGGGCACGAGCAGTACTTC.

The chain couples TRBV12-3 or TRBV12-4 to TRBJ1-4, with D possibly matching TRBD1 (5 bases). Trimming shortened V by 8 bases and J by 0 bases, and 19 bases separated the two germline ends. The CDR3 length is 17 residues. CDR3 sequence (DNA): TGTGCCAGCGCTCCCCCCGGGACGGATGCAACTAATGAAAAACTGTTTTTT. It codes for CASAPPGTDATNEKLFF.

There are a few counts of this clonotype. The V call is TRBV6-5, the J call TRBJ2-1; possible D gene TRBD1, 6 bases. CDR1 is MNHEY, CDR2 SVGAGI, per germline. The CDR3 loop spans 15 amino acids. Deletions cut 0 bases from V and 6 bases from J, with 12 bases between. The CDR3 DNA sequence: TGTGCCAGCAGTTACTCGTGGGACACAGTCAATGAGCAGTTCTTC. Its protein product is CASSYSWDTVNEQFF.

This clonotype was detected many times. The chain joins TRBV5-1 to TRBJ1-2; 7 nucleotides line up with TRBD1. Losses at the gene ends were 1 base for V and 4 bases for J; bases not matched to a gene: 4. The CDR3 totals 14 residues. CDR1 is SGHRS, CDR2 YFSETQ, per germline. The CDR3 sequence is CASSLTGEGYGYTF. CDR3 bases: TGCGCCAGCAGCTTGACAGGGGAAGGCTATGGCTACACCTTC.

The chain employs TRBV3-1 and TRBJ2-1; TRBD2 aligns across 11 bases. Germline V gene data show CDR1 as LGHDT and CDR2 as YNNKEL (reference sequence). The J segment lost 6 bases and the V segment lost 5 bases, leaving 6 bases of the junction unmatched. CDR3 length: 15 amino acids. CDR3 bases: TGTGCCAGCAGCTCACTAGCGGGGGTCGCCAATGAGCAGTTCTTC. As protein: CASSSLAGVANEQFF.

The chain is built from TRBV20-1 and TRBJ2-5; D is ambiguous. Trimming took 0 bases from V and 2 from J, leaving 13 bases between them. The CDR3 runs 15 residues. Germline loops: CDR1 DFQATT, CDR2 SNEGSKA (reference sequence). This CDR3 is CSARDSWVLQETQYF. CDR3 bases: TGCAGTGCTAGAGATTCATGGGTTTTACAAGAGACCCAGTACTTC.